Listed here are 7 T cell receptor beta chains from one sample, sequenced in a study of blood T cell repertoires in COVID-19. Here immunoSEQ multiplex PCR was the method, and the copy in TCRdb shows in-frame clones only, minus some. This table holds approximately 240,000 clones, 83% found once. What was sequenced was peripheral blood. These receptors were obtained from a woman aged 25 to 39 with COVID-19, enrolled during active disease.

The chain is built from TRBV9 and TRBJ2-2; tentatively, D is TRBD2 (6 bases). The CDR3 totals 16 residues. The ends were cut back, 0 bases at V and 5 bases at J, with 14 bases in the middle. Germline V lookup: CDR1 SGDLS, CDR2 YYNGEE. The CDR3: CASSVGWGDLTGELFF. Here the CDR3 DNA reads TGTGCCAGCAGCGTAGGATGGGGGGATCTGACCGGGGAGCTGTTTTTT.

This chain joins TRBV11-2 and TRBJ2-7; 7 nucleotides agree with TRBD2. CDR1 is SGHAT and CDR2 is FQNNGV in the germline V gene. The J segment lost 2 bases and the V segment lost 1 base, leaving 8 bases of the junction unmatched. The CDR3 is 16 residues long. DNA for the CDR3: TGTGCCAGCAGCTTAGTGCGAGCGGGACCAACCTACGAGCAGTACTTC. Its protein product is CASSLVRAGPTYEQYF.

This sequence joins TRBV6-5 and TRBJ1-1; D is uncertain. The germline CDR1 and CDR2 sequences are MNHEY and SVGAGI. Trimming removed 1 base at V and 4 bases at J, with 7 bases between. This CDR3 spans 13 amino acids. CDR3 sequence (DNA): TGTGCCAGCAGTTACTTTGGGCTCACTGAAGCTTTCTTT. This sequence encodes CASSYFGLTEAFF.

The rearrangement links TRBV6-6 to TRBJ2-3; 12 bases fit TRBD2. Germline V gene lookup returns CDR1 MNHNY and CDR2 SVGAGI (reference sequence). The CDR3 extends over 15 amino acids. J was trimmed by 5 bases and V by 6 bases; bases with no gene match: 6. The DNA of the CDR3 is TGTGCCAGCAGATTACTAGCGGGGGGATTAGATACGCAGTATTTT. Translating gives CASRLLAGGLDTQYF.

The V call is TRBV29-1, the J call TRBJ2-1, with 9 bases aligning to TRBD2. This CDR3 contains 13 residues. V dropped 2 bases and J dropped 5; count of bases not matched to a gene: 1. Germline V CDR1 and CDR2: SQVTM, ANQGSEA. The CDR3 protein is CSVELAGDNEQFF. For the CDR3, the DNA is TGCAGCGTTGAATTAGCGGGAGACAATGAGCAGTTCTTC.

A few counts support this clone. The CDR3, as DNA: TGTGCCAGCAGCTTAGCCTCGAATAGCGGGAGTCGAAGCTCTGGGGCCAACGTCCTGACTTTC. This gives the protein CASSLASNSGSRSSGANVLTF. The chain is built from TRBV7-2 and TRBJ2-6; 9 bases are a match to TRBD2. CDR1 and CDR2 from the germline V gene are SGHTA and FQGNSA. This CDR3 region has 21 residues. Unmatched junction bases numbered 12, after V lost 0 bases and J lost 0 bases.

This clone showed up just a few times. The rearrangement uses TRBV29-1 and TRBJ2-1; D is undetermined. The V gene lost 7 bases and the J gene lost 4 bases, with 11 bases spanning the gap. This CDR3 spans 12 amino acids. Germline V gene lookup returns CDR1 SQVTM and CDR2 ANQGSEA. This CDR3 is CSALTGYNEQFF. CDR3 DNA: TGCAGCGCCCTGACTGGATACAATGAGCAGTTCTTC.